These 23 T cell receptor beta chains share one sample of origin, sequenced in a study of beta chain features in type 1 diabetes. The isolated RNA, all of it, was reverse transcribed, so expressed TCRB transcripts were what got sequenced. Produced via immunoSEQ multiplex PCR; TCRdb's table is partial and in-frame only. The table lists under 800,000 clones, about 14% of them singletons, with approximately 0.087% in the top ten. Specimen: naive CD4+ T cells from blood. These TCRs come from a man younger than 35 in good health.

V is TRBV9 and J is TRBJ2-3; D is perhaps TRBD2 (6 bases). Germline V CDR1 and CDR2: SGDLS, YYNGEE. The CDR3 totals 17 residues. Trimming removed 4 bases from V and 5 bases from J, with 23 bases in between. In DNA form, the CDR3 reads TGTGCCAGCAGCCCCCGTCCTTCGATGAGGGGAGGAGATACGCAGTATTTT. It specifies CASSPRPSMRGGDTQYF. The full variable domain, in which reference TRBV9 and TRBJ2-3 provide the parts outside the CDR3, is DSGVTQTPKHLITATGQRVTLRCSPRSGDLSVYWYQQSLDQGLQFLIQYYNGEERAKGNILERFSAQQFPDLHSELNLSSLELGDSALYFCASSPRPSMRGGDTQYFGPGTRLTVL.

The genes are TRBV29-1 and TRBJ2-3; D ambiguous. CDR1 and CDR2 (germline): SQVTM, ANQGSEA. The length of the CDR3 is 11 residues. The V end was cut by 7 bases, the J end by 2 bases, with 7 bases between. CDR3: CSGIFTDTQYF. The CDR3 DNA is TGCAGCGGAATCTTCACAGATACGCAGTATTTT.

This sequence joins TRBV28 and TRBJ2-3; possibly TRBD2 for D (6 bases). V was pared by 2 bases and J by 2 bases, with 11 bases between. Per the germline V gene, CDR1 is MDHEN and CDR2 is SYDVKM. This CDR3 is 15 amino acids long. The DNA of the CDR3 is TGTGCCAGCAGTTTAATCGGAGGGTCCACAGATACGCAGTATTTT. Amino acids: CASSLIGGSTDTQYF.

The V gene is TRBV4-3, the J gene TRBJ1-1; D is possibly TRBD1 (5 bases). This CDR3 comprises 16 residues. Germline values: CDR1 LGHNA, CDR2 YSLEER. The V and J ends lost 0 bases and 2 bases respectively, with 13 bases between them. The CDR3 DNA follows: TGCGCCAGCAGCCAAGATTGGGCAGGGAGTAACACTGAAGCTTTCTTT. Residues: CASSQDWAGSNTEAFF.

This clone was seen more than once but under ten times. The chain recombines TRBV7-9 with TRBJ1-1; the D is unclear. V lost 5 bases to trimming and J lost 4 bases, with 14 bases between them. CDR3 size: 14 residues. Germline V lookup: CDR1 SEHNR, CDR2 FQNEAQ (reference sequence). CDR3 sequence (DNA): TGTGCCAGCAGCCAAAGCGGGCGGGGCACTGAAGCTTTCTTT. Translation gives CASSQSGRGTEAFF.

The chain carries TRBV29-1 and TRBJ2-3; 7 bases map to TRBD2. The CDR3 is 13 residues long. With 4 bases clipped from V and 5 bases from J, the junction kept 6 bases outside the gene matches. Germline V lookup: CDR1 SQVTM, CDR2 ANQGSEA. CDR3 nucleotide sequence: TGCAGCGTTGCCCCTAGCGGACTAGATACGCAGTATTTT. Encoded protein: CSVAPSGLDTQYF.

This clone has more than one count but fewer than ten. The chain carries TRBV5-1 and TRBJ1-5; a weak D match, TRBD1 (5 bases). The CDR3 covers 16 residues. CDR1 and CDR2 from the germline V gene are SGHRS and YFSETQ. V was trimmed by 4 bases and J by 0 bases, leaving 14 bases between them. For the CDR3, the DNA is TGCGCCAGCAGCCCTGCGGCAGGGACTAGCAATCAGCCCCAGCATTTT. Protein sequence: CASSPAAGTSNQPQHF.

The CDR3 region is CASSQSRDRGRQETQYF. CDR3 coding DNA: TGCGCCAGCAGTCAATCTCGGGACAGGGGACGCCAAGAGACCCAGTACTTC. The chain links TRBV23-1 to TRBJ2-5; 10 bases are shared with TRBD1. TRBV23-1 is marked as an open reading frame, function uncertain. This CDR3 is 17 amino acids long. Trimming took 0 bases from V and 1 from J; bases not matched to a gene: 5.

This clone appeared a single time. The chain employs TRBV20-1 and TRBJ2-3, with TRBD1 matching 10 bases. Germline V CDR1 and CDR2: DFQATT, SNEGSKA (reference sequence). This CDR3 is 11 amino acids long. V shed 0 bases, J shed 15 bases, and the junction held 3 bases outside the gene matches. CDR3 amino acids: CSARDRDRGYF. CDR3 nucleotide sequence: TGCAGTGCTAGAGACCGGGACAGGGGTTATTTT.

This clone was seen only a few times. V is TRBV28 and J is TRBJ2-7; 7 positions match TRBD1. Germline values: CDR1 MDHEN, CDR2 SYDVKM. The CDR3 totals 14 residues. Trimming took 6 bases from V and 2 from J; bases not matched to a gene: 7. CDR3 DNA: TGTGCCAGCAGGGGTCCGGGACAGACCTACGAGCAGTACTTC. Protein product: CASRGPGQTYEQYF.

This clone was found a few times. Other DNA sequences in this sample translate to the same CDR3. The gene calls are TRBV7-2 and TRBJ2-6, with D uncertain. Trimming stripped 2 bases from V and 0 bases from J, with 2 bases between. Germline CDR1 and CDR2: SGHTA and FQGNSA. This CDR3 is 14 amino acids long. Here the CDR3 DNA reads TGTGCCAGCAGCTTAAGCTCTGGGGCCAACGTCCTGACTTTC. Its protein product is CASSLSSGANVLTF.

This clone was seen a handful of times. The chain carries TRBV6-5 and TRBJ1-2; possibly TRBD1 for D (6 bases). Germline CDR1 and CDR2: MNHEY and SVGAGI. CDR3 length equals 14 residues. V lost 5 bases and J 2 bases, leaving 12 bases between the germline ends. For the CDR3, the DNA is TGTGCCAGCAGTACACCACAGGGAAACTATGGCTACACCTTC. Translated, it gives CASSTPQGNYGYTF.

Regarding this clone: In the same sample, other DNA sequences code for this CDR3. The chain links TRBV4-1 to TRBJ2-3, with unresolved D. Trimming stripped 2 bases from V and 6 bases from J, with 6 bases between. The CDR3 extends over 12 amino acids. Germline CDR1 is MGHRA and CDR2 is YSYEKL. CDR3 loop: CASSQPLDTQYF. Here the CDR3 DNA reads TGCGCCAGCAGCCAACCGCTTGATACGCAGTATTTT.

V is TRBV10-3 and J is TRBJ2-1; 8 positions match TRBD1. The V segment lost 4 bases and the J segment 3 bases; nucleotides outside the gene matches: 5. Germline V lookup: CDR1 ENHRY, CDR2 SYGVKD. The CDR3 runs to 15 residues. In DNA form, the CDR3 reads TGTGCCATCAGTGTAGGAGGGACAGGCTACAATGAGCAGTTCTTC. Its translation: CAISVGGTGYNEQFF.

This clone was counted only a few times. The CDR3 sequence is CASSLEVRAGGTQYF. The CDR3 region has the DNA TGCGCCAGCAGCTTGGAGGTCCGAGCGGGAGGAACCCAGTACTTC. The J gene is TRBJ2-5, the V gene TRBV5-1; 9 bases agree with TRBD2. Germline values: CDR1 SGHRS, CDR2 YFSETQ. V lost 0 bases and J lost 8; bases outside the gene matches: 8. CDR3 length: 15 amino acids.

V gene TRBV27 combines with J gene TRBJ1-1, with a weak D call TRBD1 (6 bases). There are 14 residues in the CDR3. V lost 3 bases and J 3 bases, leaving 11 bases between the germline ends. Germline loops: CDR1 MNHEY, CDR2 SMNVEV (reference sequence). CDR3 in amino acids: CASSLQKGDTEAFF. In DNA, the CDR3 is TGTGCCAGCAGTTTGCAGAAGGGGGACACTGAAGCTTTCTTT.

The V gene is TRBV4-1, the J gene TRBJ1-4; 10 positions match TRBD1. Trimming took 6 bases from V and 7 from J; bases not matched to a gene: 5. The germline V gene has CDR1 MGHRA and CDR2 YSYEKL. The CDR3 extends over 14 amino acids. The CDR3 coding sequence is TGCGCCAGCAGGCGACAGGGGGCAGGTGAAAAACTGTTTTTT. Translating gives CASRRQGAGEKLFF.

This sequence joins TRBV29-1 and TRBJ2-5, with 7 bases lining up with TRBD1. V lost 6 bases and J lost 2; bases outside the gene matches: 12. This CDR3 contains 15 residues. Germline lookup yields CDR1 SQVTM and CDR2 ANQGSEA. The CDR3 protein is CSVQRGTVAQETQYF. CDR3 in DNA: TGCAGCGTCCAAAGGGGGACAGTCGCACAAGAGACCCAGTACTTC.

This clone was seen only a few times. This chain connects TRBV28 to TRBJ2-5; no clear D. The CDR3 sequence is 14 residues long. V lost 2 bases and J 7 bases, leaving 14 bases between the germline ends. CDR1 is MDHEN, CDR2 SYDVKM, per germline. CDR3 loop: CASSLGPLSGTQYF. The CDR3 nucleotides are TGTGCCAGCAGTTTAGGGCCTCTCTCGGGGACCCAGTACTTC.

The chain employs TRBV5-1 and TRBJ1-3; D is unresolved. Germline values: CDR1 SGHRS, CDR2 YFSETQ. The CDR3 length is 13 residues. With 2 bases removed from V and 0 bases from J, the gap between germline ends came to 3 bases. The CDR3 here is CASSFFSGNTIYF. CDR3 in DNA: TGCGCCAGCAGCTTCTTCTCTGGAAACACCATATATTTT.

The gene calls are TRBV30 and TRBJ2-4; 9 positions agree with TRBD2. CDR3 length: 14 residues. Trimming took 3 bases from V and 9 from J; bases not matched to a gene: 9. Germline V gives CDR1 GTSNPN, CDR2 SVGIG (reference sequence). This CDR3 is CAWRVAGVLTIQYF. The CDR3 DNA is TGTGCCTGGAGAGTAGCGGGGGTACTGACCATTCAGTACTTC.

The chain combines TRBV21-1 with TRBJ1-5. TRBV21-1 is shown as a pseudogene. The CDR3 is 15 amino acids. The CDR3 nucleotides are TGTGCCAGCACCTCTGCGGGGGGTGGCAATCAGCCCCAGCATTTT. This sequence encodes CASTSAGGGNQPQHF.

The V and J genes are TRBV30 and TRBJ1-5; maybe TRBD1 (6 bases). This CDR3 contains 14 residues. Trimming removed 2 bases from V and 7 bases from J, with 15 bases in between. CDR1 is GTSNPN and CDR2 is SVGIG in the germline V gene (reference sequence). CDR3 residues: CAWSTQGKGQPQHF. Written as DNA, the CDR3 is TGTGCCTGGAGTACCCAGGGGAAGGGACAGCCCCAGCATTTT. The full variable domain, rest sourced from reference TRBV30 and TRBJ1-5, is SQTIHQWPATLVQPVGSPLSLECTVEGTSNPNLYWYRQAAGRGLQLLFYSVGIGQISSEVPQNLSASRPQDRQFILSSKKLLLSDSGFYLCAWSTQGKGQPQHFGDGTRLSIL.